This TCR beta chain was obtained from a study of blood T cell repertoires in COVID-19 (dated by TCRdb to about 2020). Describing the broader study: The collaborator samples originated in the United States, Italy and Spain and spanned the acute and convalescent phases of COVID-19. The material from the prospective study consisted of cDNA or gDNA derived from T cells, B-cell-depleted T cells, or PBMCs. The dataset comprised deeply sampled blood TCRbeta repertoires from subjects exposed to, actively infected with, or recovered from COVID-19. The repertoires were released in a freely available public database meant as a resource for research on the immune response to SARS-CoV-2. Samples came from the ongoing ImmuneRACE study (first 160 participants) plus 1,254 subjects from 6 global collaborators. A de-identified subject ID, COVID-19 status, age in years and sex were almost always included in the sample metadata. Where available, HLA class I and class II types were taken from metadata supplied by the sample provider and were not determined by assay-based typing. The study at large found these results: How much clinical and demographic metadata was included differed by source and by participant, and the metadata was provided uncurated.

This clone was counted once. What this receptor recognizes is not known. Base qualities are not recorded, but no much larger clone differs from it by a single base. Enrolling through a virtual design, the prospective study's participants ranged in age from roughly 18 to 89 years and lived across about two dozen United States geographic areas. In the prospective study, cohorts were assigned on the basis of participant-reported clinical history obtained from a screening survey and a study questionnaire. Recovered participants in ImmuneRACE Cohort 3 were defined as having two consecutive negative NP/OP PCR tests, clearance from a healthcare professional, or resolution of symptoms. In the prospective study, mobile phlebotomists collected whole blood, serum and a nasopharyngeal or oropharyngeal swab from each participant. Over a roughly 2-month period, participants in the prospective study had the option of providing additional blood draws and questionnaires. Prospective study blood samples were shipped either frozen or at room temperature before DNA extraction.

TCRbeta CDR3 regions were amplified from genomic DNA using the immunoSEQ Assay, a bias-controlled multiplex PCR. For the original study's pipeline: The number of nucleated cells in each sample was estimated by amplification of reference gene primers within the assay. To quantify the absolute abundance of each unique TCRbeta CDR3 rearrangement, sequence reads were collapsed and filtered. For each sample, productive Simpson clonality was calculated as the square root of Simpson's diversity index across productive rearrangements. The clones in this table, taken by TCRdb from immuneACCESS, are in-frame only. Not every clone is retained; where verified, under half of the shortfall comes from an unresolved V gene, and the cause of the rest is unknown. D and trimming were read from the DNA, whereas the V and J calls and clone size are those reported in that table. This sample comprises hundreds of thousands of clones, nearly 90% of them detected only once. The ten top clones hold around 0.92% of the sample.

Material for sequencing was PBMCs or T cells enriched from blood (not recorded which). The sequence was obtained from a woman aged 30 to 39 who had recovered from COVID-19.

The DNA sequence is TGTGCCAGCAGTCGGACATTAAGTAGGTACGAGCAGTACTTC. Translated, this is CASSRTLSRYEQYF. In this chain, TRBV6-5 is recombined with TRBJ2-7; TRBD1 is a possible D gene, resting on 5 matching bases. The germline V gene specifies MNHEY as CDR1 and SVGAGI as CDR2. Including cysteine and phenylalanine, the CDR3 has 14 amino acids. The sequence is cut down to CDR3 DNA, 42 bases in frame from base 1. The V end loses 5 bases and the J end loses 4 bases, and a stretch of 15 bases separates them.